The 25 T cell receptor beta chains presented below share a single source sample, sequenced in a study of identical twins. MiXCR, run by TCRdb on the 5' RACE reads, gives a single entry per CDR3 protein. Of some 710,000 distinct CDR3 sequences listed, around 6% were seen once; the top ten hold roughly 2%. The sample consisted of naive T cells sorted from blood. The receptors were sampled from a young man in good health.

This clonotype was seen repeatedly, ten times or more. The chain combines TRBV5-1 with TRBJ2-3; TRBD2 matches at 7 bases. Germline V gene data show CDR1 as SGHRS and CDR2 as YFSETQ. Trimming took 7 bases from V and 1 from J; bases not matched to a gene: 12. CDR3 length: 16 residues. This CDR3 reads CASRLKSGIGTDTQYF. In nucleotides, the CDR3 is TGCGCCAGCCGTCTCAAAAGCGGGATCGGCACAGATACGCAGTATTTT.

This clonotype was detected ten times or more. CDR3 coding DNA: TGTGCCAGCAGTGAGGTCCTAGGCGGAGGCTACACCTTC. It specifies CASSEVLGGGYTF. J is TRBJ1-2 and V is TRBV2, with unresolved D. Germline V gives CDR1 SNHLY, CDR2 FYNNEI. Trimming took off 3 bases at V and 8 bases at J, with 13 bases between the two ends. The length of the CDR3 is 13 residues. The full variable domain, completed using reference TRBV2 and TRBJ1-2, is EPEVTQTPSHQVTQMGQEVILRCVPISNHLYFYWYRQILGQKVEFLVSFYNNEISEKSEIFDDQFSVERPDGSNFTLKIRSTKLEDSAMYFCASSEVLGGGYTFGSGTRLTVV.

The CDR3 DNA sequence: TGTGCCAGCAGTCCGGCCGGGACTAGAGAATACGAGCAGTACTTC. Amino acids: CASSPAGTREYEQYF. The V call is TRBV12-3 or TRBV12-4, the J call TRBJ2-7, with 8 bases lining up with TRBD2. J gave up 4 bases and V 5 bases, and 10 bases lay outside the gene matches. This CDR3 contains 15 residues.

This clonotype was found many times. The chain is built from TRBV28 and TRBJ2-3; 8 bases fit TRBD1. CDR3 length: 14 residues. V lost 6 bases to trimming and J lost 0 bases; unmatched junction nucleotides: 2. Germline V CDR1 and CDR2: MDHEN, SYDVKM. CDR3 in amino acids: CASRTGESTDTQYF. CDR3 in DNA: TGTGCCAGCAGGACAGGGGAAAGCACAGATACGCAGTATTTT.

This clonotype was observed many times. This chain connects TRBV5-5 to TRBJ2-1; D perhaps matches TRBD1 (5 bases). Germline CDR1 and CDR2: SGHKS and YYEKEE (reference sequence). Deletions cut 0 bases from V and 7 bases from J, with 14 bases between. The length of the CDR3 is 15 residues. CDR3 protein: CASSLAAGSWNEQFF. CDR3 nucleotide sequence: TGTGCCAGCAGCTTGGCCGCAGGGTCTTGGAATGAGCAGTTCTTC.

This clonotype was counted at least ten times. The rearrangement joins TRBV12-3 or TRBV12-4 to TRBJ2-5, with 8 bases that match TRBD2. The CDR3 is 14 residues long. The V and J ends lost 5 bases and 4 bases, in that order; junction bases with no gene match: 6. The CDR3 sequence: CASSKSGSLETQYF. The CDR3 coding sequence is TGTGCCAGCAGTAAGAGCGGGAGTTTAGAGACCCAGTACTTC.

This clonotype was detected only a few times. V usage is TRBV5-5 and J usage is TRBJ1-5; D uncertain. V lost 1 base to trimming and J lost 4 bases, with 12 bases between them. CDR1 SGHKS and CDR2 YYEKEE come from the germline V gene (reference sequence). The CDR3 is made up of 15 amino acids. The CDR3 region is CASSLYGSPNQPQHF. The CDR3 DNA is TGTGCCAGCAGCTTGTACGGGAGCCCTAATCAGCCCCAGCATTTT.

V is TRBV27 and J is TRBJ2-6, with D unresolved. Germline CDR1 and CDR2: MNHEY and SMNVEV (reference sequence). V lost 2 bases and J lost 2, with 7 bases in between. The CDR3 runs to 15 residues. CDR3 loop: CASSLGLPGANVLTF. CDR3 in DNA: TGTGCCAGCAGTTTAGGCCTGCCTGGGGCCAACGTCCTGACTTTC.

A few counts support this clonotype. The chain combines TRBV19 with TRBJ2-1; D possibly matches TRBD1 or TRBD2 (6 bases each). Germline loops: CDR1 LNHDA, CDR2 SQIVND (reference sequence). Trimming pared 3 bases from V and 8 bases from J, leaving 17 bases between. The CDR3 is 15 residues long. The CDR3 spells CASSMAGGGGDEQFF. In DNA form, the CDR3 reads TGTGCCAGTAGTATGGCCGGGGGCGGAGGGGATGAGCAGTTCTTC.

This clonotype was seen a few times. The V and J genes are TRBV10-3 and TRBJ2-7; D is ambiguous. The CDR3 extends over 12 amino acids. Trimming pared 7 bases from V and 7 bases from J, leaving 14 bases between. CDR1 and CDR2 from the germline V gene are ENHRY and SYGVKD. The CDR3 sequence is CAIKDPLGEQYV. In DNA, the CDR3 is TGTGCCATCAAGGACCCCTTGGGGGAGCAGTACGTC.

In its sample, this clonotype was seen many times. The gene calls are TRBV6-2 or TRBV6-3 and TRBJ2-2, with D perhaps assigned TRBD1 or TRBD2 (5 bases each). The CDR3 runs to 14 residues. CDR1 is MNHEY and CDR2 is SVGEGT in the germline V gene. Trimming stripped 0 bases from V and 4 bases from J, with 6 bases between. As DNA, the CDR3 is TGTGCCAGCAGTTACTCGAGGGGCACCGGGGAGCTGTTTTTT. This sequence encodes CASSYSRGTGELFF.

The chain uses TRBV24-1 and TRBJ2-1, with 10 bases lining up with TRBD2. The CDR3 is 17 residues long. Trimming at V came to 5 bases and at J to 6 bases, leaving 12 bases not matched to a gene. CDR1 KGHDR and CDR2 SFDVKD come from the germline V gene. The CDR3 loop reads CATSVRTSGDLGNEQFF. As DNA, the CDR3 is TGTGCCACCAGTGTGAGAACTAGCGGGGACCTGGGCAATGAGCAGTTCTTC.

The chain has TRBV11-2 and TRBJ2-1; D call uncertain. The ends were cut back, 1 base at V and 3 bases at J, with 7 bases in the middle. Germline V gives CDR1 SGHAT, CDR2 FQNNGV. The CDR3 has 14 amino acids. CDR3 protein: CASSLVDLYNEQFF. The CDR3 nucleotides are TGTGCCAGCAGCTTAGTTGACCTCTACAATGAGCAGTTCTTC.

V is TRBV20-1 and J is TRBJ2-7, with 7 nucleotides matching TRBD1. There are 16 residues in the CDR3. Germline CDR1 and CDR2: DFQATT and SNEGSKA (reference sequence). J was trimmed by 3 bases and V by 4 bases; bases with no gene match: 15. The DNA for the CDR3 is TGCAGTGCTATGGATATAGGACACAGGGGCGGCTACGAGCAGTACGTC. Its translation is CSAMDIGHRGGYEQYV.

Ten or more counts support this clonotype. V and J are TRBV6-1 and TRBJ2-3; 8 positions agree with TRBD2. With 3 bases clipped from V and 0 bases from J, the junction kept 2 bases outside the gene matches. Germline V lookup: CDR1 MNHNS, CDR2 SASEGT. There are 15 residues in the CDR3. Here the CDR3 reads CASSESSGSTDTQYF. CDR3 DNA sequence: TGTGCCAGCAGTGAGTCTAGCGGGAGCACAGATACGCAGTATTTT.

CDR3 region: CASSHPARVNEQFF. The CDR3 nucleotides read TGTGCCAGCAGCCATCCAGCAAGGGTAAATGAGCAGTTCTTC. The gene calls are TRBV3-1 and TRBJ2-1; D unresolved. The ends were cut back, 3 bases at V and 7 bases at J, with 13 bases in the middle. The CDR3 is made up of 14 amino acids. Germline V gene data show CDR1 as LGHDT and CDR2 as YNNKEL (reference sequence).

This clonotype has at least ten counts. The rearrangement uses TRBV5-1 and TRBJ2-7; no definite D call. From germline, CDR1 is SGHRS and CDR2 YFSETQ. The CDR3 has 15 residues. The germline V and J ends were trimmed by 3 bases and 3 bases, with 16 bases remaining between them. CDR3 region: CASSYNMPVIYEQYV. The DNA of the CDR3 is TGCGCCAGCAGCTATAATATGCCAGTGATCTACGAGCAGTACGTC.

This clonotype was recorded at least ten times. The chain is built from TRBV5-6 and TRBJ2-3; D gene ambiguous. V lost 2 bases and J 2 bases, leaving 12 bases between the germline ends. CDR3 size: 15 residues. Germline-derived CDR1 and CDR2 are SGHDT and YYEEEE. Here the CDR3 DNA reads TGTGCCAGCAGCTTCTCATCGGGCCTCACAGATACGCAGTATTTT. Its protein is CASSFSSGLTDTQYF. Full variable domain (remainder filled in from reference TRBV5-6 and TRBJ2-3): DAGVTQSPTHLIKTRGQQVTLRCSPKSGHDTVSWYQQALGQGPQFIFQYYEEEERQRGNFPDRFSGHQFPNYSSELNVNALLLGDSALYLCASSFSSGLTDTQYFGPGTRLTVL.

CDR3 sequence reads: CASSFIRAASTDTQYF. The CDR3 DNA sequence: TGTGCCAGCAGTTTTATCCGGGCTGCTAGCACAGATACGCAGTATTTT. V usage is TRBV12-3 or TRBV12-4 and J usage is TRBJ2-3, with unresolved D. The V end lost 3 bases, the J end lost 0 bases, and 13 bases lay between the germline ends. This CDR3 region has 16 residues.

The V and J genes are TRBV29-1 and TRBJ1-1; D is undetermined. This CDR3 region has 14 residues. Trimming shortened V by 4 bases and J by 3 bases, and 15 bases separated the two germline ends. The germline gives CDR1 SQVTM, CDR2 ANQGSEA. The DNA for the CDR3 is TGCAGCGTTGCGGGGAGGCAGGTCCACACTGAAGCTTTCTTT. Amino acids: CSVAGRQVHTEAFF.

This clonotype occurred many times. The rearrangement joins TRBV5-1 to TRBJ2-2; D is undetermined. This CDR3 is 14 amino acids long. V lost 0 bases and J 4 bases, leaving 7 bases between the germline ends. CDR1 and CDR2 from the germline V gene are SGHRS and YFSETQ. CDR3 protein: CASSLGRSTGELFF. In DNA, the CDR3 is TGCGCCAGCAGCTTGGGGCGGAGCACCGGGGAGCTGTTTTTT.

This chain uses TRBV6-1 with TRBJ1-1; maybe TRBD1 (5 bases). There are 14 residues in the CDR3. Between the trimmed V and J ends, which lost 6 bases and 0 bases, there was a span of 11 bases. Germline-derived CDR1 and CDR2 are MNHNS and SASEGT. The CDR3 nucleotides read TGTGCCAGCAGAACCTTACAGGTGAACACTGAAGCTTTCTTT. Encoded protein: CASRTLQVNTEAFF.

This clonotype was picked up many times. In DNA form, the CDR3 reads TGTGCCAGCAGCCTCCCGGACCTCACTGAAGCTTTCTTT. Translation: CASSLPDLTEAFF. The rearrangement uses TRBV11-2 and TRBJ1-1; no definite D call. V was shortened by 5 bases and J by 4 bases, with 11 bases between the two germline ends. The germline gives CDR1 SGHAT, CDR2 FQNNGV. This CDR3 has 13 residues.

The CDR3 nucleotides read TGTGCCAGCAGCCAAGTGGAACCGGGGCCCATTTACGAGCAGTACGTC. This translates into CASSQVEPGPIYEQYV. The chain employs TRBV3-1 and TRBJ2-7; possibly TRBD1 or TRBD2 for D (5 bases each). The germline V and J ends were trimmed by 1 base and 4 bases, with 17 bases remaining between them. Germline V gene sequence: CDR1 LGHDT, CDR2 YNNKEL (reference sequence). CDR3 length: 16 amino acids.

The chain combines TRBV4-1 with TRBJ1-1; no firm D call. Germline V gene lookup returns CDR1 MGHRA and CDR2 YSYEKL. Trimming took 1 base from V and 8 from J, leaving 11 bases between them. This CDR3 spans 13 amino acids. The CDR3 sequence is CASSQGKGLEAFF. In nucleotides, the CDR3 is TGCGCCAGCAGCCAAGGTAAGGGTTTAGAAGCTTTCTTT.